This T cell receptor beta chain is drawn from a study of blood T cell repertoires in COVID-19. About the study: PBMCs, B-cell-depleted T cells, or T cells provided the cDNA or gDNA that made up the material.

TCRdb keeps only in-frame clones here, not all; method: immunoSEQ multiplex PCR. The table lists 350,000 to 450,000 clones, around nine tenths of them singletons, with around 7.4% in the top ten. CDR1 SGHRS and CDR2 YFSETQ come from the germline V gene. The CDR3 extends over 14 amino acids. V was cut by 3 bases and J by 1 base, with 10 bases left in between. The receptor's source is a woman aged 60-70 years with COVID-19, enrolled during active disease. This rearrangement joins TRBV5-1 to TRBJ2-5; maybe TRBD2 (6 bases). Sequenced input: peripheral blood. CDR3 amino acids: CASSSGLPQETQYF. The CDR3 nucleotides are TGCGCCAGCAGCTCGGGACTGCCCCAAGAGACCCAGTACTTC.